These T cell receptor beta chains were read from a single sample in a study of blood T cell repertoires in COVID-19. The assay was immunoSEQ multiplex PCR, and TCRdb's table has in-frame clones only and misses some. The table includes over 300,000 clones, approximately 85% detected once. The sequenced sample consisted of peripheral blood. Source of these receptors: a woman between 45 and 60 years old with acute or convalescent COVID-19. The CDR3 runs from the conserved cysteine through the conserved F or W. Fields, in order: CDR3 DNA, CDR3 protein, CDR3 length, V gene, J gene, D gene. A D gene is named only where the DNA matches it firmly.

DNA: TGTGCCAGCAGCGGGGGGAGGCGGGATACGCAGTATTTT
CDR3: CASSGGRRDTQYF
length: 13
V: TRBV9
J: TRBJ2-3
D: .

DNA: TGTGCCTGGGGGGCCGGGACAGGGGGTTTGGGGACCCAGTACTTC
CDR3: CAWGAGTGGLGTQYF
length: 15
V: TRBV30
J: TRBJ2-5
D: TRBD1

DNA: TGTGCCAGCAGCTTTTTCCAGGGGGCGGCTGAAGCTTTCTTT
CDR3: CASSFFQGAAEAFF
length: 14
V: TRBV5-6
J: TRBJ1-1
D: TRBD1

DNA: TGTGCCAGCAGCTCGACGGGAGGTTGGGACAATGAGCAGTTCTTC
CDR3: CASSSTGGWDNEQFF
length: 15
V: TRBV7-6
J: TRBJ2-1
D: TRBD2

DNA: TGTGCCAGCAGTTACGCAGGACTATTGAACACTGAAGCTTTCTTT
CDR3: CASSYAGLLNTEAFF
length: 15
V: TRBV6-5
J: TRBJ1-1
D: .

DNA: TGTGCCAGCAGCCCCAGGGACAGGGGAGATGAAAAACTGTTTTTT
CDR3: CASSPRDRGDEKLFF
length: 15
V: TRBV7-8
J: TRBJ1-4
D: TRBD1

DNA: TGTGCCAGTAGTATCAGGGCAGGGGCTTCCTACGAGCAGTACTTC
CDR3: CASSIRAGASYEQYF
length: 15
V: TRBV19
J: TRBJ2-7
D: .

DNA: TGTGCCAGTAGTATACGCGGGAGGGCCGAAGGGAACACCGGGGAGCTGTTTTTT
CDR3: CASSIRGRAEGNTGELFF
length: 18
V: TRBV19
J: TRBJ2-2
D: TRBD2

DNA: TGTGCCAGCAACTTAGCGGGAGGGAGAACAGATACGCAGTATTTT
CDR3: CASNLAGGRTDTQYF
length: 15
V: TRBV7-2
J: TRBJ2-3
D: TRBD2

DNA: TGTGCCAGCAGCGGGGGGGCCTACGAGCAGTACTTC
CDR3: CASSGGAYEQYF
length: 12
V: TRBV5-4
J: TRBJ2-7
D: TRBD2

DNA: TGTGCCAGCAGCCAAGTTGCCGGACCCGAAGGGGTCTACGAGCAGTACTTC
CDR3: CASSQVAGPEGVYEQYF
length: 17
V: TRBV4-2
J: TRBJ2-7
D: .